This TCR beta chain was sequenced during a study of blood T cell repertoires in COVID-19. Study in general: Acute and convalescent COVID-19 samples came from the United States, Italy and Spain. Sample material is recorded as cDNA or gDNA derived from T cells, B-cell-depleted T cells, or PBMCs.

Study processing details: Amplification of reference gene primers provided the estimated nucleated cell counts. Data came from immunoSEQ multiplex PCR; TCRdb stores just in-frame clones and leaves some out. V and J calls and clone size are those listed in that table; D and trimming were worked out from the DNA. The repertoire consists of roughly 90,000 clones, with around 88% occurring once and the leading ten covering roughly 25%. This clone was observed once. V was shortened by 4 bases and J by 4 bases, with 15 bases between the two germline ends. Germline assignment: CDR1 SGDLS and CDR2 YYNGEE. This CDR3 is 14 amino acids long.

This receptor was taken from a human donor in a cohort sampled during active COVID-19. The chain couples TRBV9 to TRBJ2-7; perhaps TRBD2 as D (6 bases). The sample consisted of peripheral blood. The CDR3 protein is CASSPRGGTYEQYF. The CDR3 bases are TGTGCCAGCAGCCCCCGAGGCGGGACGTACGAGCAGTACTTC.